The 10 T cell receptor beta chains listed next were all sequenced from one sample in a study of blood T cells in healthy people across ages (dated by TCRdb to 2013 to 2016). The method was 5' RACE. Sequenced using an Illumina HiSeq 2500. A second PCR of roughly 6 to 11 cycles was run with a J-beta primer mix and a sample-barcoded 5' primer. TCRdb passed the public sequencing reads through fastp at Q25 and MiXCR, retaining productive beta sequences. When rows share a CDR3 protein, they turn into one entry using the most common DNA and genes. A total of about 730,000 distinct CDR3 sequences appear in this sample, approximately 39% of them only once. 20% to 25% of the sample goes to the ten largest clones. The material sequenced was blood. The receptors shown here come from an older woman in good health.

This clonotype was counted between two and nine times. This chain joins TRBV25-1 and TRBJ1-6; 9 positions match TRBD1. The CDR3 is made up of 16 amino acids. Losses at the gene ends were 2 bases for V and 5 bases for J; bases not matched to a gene: 4. Germline CDR1 and CDR2: MGHDK and SYGVNS. CDR3 sequence: CASSEPWTGDNSPLHF. CDR3 nucleotides: TGTGCCAGCAGTGAACCCTGGACAGGGGATAATTCACCCCTCCACTTT.

On this clonotype itself: A much larger clone lies a single base off, so this may be a read error. This sequence joins TRBV7-2 and TRBJ2-5; maybe TRBD2 (6 bases). There are 15 residues in the CDR3. Trimming left V 1 base short and J 5 bases short, with 14 bases between. The germline V gene has CDR1 SGHTA and CDR2 FQGNSA. The CDR3 loop reads CTSSLVGGDRETQYF. The CDR3 bases are TGTACCAGCAGCTTAGTCGGAGGGGATCGCGAGACCCAGTACTTC.

This clonotype has only a few counts. The V call is TRBV9, the J call TRBJ1-5, with D possibly being TRBD1 (5 bases). The CDR3 length is 14 residues. Germline V gene sequence: CDR1 SGDLS, CDR2 YYNGEE. V shed 2 bases and J shed 4 bases, with 10 bases lying between them. The CDR3 here is CASSVGTVNQPQHF. CDR3 sequence (DNA): TGTGCCAGCAGCGTTGGGACTGTAAATCAGCCCCAGCATTTT.

Worth noting for this clonotype: Mismatch with germline at one junction end may stem from a read error. V gene TRBV12-3 or TRBV12-4 combines with J gene TRBJ1-6; no firm D call. This CDR3 is 13 amino acids long. Here the CDR3 DNA reads TGTGCCAGCAGGGTCTCCAATAATTCACCCCTCCACTTT. Its protein is CASRVSNNSPLHF.

The chain is built from TRBV6-4 and TRBJ1-4; the D is unclear. The germline V and J ends were trimmed by 11 bases and 5 bases, with 15 bases remaining between them. The CDR3 is 13 residues long. The germline CDR1 and CDR2 sequences are MRHNA and SNTAGT. This chain's CDR3 is CAASLDGNEKLFF. The DNA of the CDR3 is TGTGCCGCTTCCCTGGACGGAAATGAAAAACTGTTTTTT.

V and J are TRBV5-1 and TRBJ2-7; possible D gene TRBD1, 5 bases. V lost 0 bases and J lost 4, with 11 bases in between. The CDR3 spans 14 residues. The germline gives CDR1 SGHRS, CDR2 YFSETQ. The CDR3 bases are TGCGCCAGCAGCTTGGTGAGAAAGGGGTACGAGCAGTACTTC. Its translation is CASSLVRKGYEQYF. Full variable domain (remainder filled in from reference TRBV5-1 and TRBJ2-7): KAGVTQTPRYLIKTRGQQVTLSCSPISGHRSVSWYQQTPGQGLQFLFEYFSETQRNKGNFPGRFSGRQFSNSRSEMNVSTLELGDSALYLCASSLVRKGYEQYFGPGTRLTVT.

The J gene is TRBJ1-1, the V gene TRBV20-1; D gene unclear. There are 13 residues in the CDR3. Trimming took 4 bases from V and 4 from J, leaving 13 bases between them. CDR1 and CDR2 from the germline V gene are DFQATT and SNEGSKA (reference sequence). The CDR3 is CSATRPSGTEAFF. DNA for the CDR3: TGCAGTGCTACCCGCCCTAGTGGCACTGAAGCTTTCTTT.

This clonotype has more than one count but fewer than ten. This sequence joins TRBV27 and TRBJ1-2, with a tentative D call TRBD1 (5 bases). The germline V and J ends were trimmed by 6 bases and 4 bases, with 12 bases remaining between them. The germline V gene encodes CDR1 MNHEY and CDR2 SMNVEV (reference sequence). The CDR3 is 13 residues long. This CDR3 is CASRSQGPYGYTF. CDR3 DNA: TGTGCCAGCAGATCTCAGGGTCCCTATGGCTACACCTTC.

The chain employs TRBV4-1 and TRBJ2-1; 10 bases line up with TRBD2. The CDR3 consists of 14 residues. J gave up 7 bases and V 7 bases, and 7 bases lay outside the gene matches. CDR1 is MGHRA and CDR2 is YSYEKL in the germline V gene. Here the CDR3 reads CASTRGLAENEQFF. The CDR3 DNA is TGCGCCAGCACCCGAGGACTAGCGGAGAATGAGCAGTTCTTC.

This clonotype was seen only a few times. The CDR3 DNA is TGTGCCAGCAGTGGACTAGCAGGCGACAATGAGCAGTTCTTC. Residues: CASSGLAGDNEQFF. The genes are TRBV12-3 or TRBV12-4 and TRBJ2-1, with TRBD2 identical over 8 bases. The CDR3 is made up of 14 amino acids. Trimming removed 5 bases from V and 5 bases from J; junction bases left unmatched: 5.